These T cell receptor beta chains were read from a single sample in a study of shared clonotypes between healthy human individuals. The table came from immunoSEQ multiplex PCR; TCRdb's copy has only in-frame clones and leaves some out. The sample contains approximately 2,000,000 clones, about 93% of which appear only once. Sequenced: naive CD8+ T cells from PBMCs. Receptor source: a young man in good health. Some clones in this sample may be carry-over from other donors' samples. Each CDR3 is given with its conserved first and last residue. The order of the fields is D gene, clone size, V gene, J gene, CDR3 protein, CDR3 DNA. D genes are given only for firm matches. Rows may omit the clone size; those that give it use once, few, many or a size class.

-	-	TRBV14	TRBJ2-5	CASSQRAVGETQYF	TGTGCCAGCAGCCAGAGAGCAGTCGGCGAGACCCAGTACTTC
-	-	TRBV7-9	TRBJ1-1	CASSGGGYEAFF	TGTGCCAGCAGCGGTGGGGGATATGAAGCTTTCTTT
-	-	TRBV29-1	TRBJ1-1	CSVVTGNTEAFF	TGCAGCGTGGTAACAGGGAACACTGAAGCTTTCTTT
TRBD1	-	TRBV7-9	TRBJ1-2	CASSLAGTGEAGYTF	TGTGCCAGCAGCTTAGCGGGGACAGGGGAGGCTGGCTACACCTTC
TRBD1	-	TRBV7-9	TRBJ2-7	CASSSGTGYILTYEQYF	TGTGCCAGCAGCTCCGGGACAGGGTATATATTAACCTACGAGCAGTACTTC
TRBD1	-	TRBV7-9	TRBJ2-7	CASSLMGQGYEQYF	TGTGCCAGCAGCCTAATGGGACAGGGTTACGAGCAGTACTTC
TRBD1	-	TRBV7-8	TRBJ2-1	CASSPWDRDDNEQFF	TGTGCCAGCAGCCCCTGGGACAGGGACGACAATGAGCAGTTCTTC
-	-	TRBV9	TRBJ2-3	CASSPRISFSTDTQYF	TGTGCCAGCAGCCCTAGAATATCCTTCAGCACAGATACGCAGTATTTT
-	-	TRBV4-3	TRBJ2-1	CASSPGGEGGNEQFF	TGCGCCAGCAGCCCGGGGGGAGAAGGGGGAAATGAGCAGTTCTTC
TRBD2	-	TRBV9	TRBJ2-7	CASSGGTSGRDTYEQYF	TGTGCCAGCAGCGGCGGGACTAGCGGGAGGGATACCTACGAGCAGTACTTC
-	-	TRBV7-3	TRBJ2-7	CASSLTAHYEQYF	TGTGCCAGCAGCTTAACGGCACATTACGAGCAGTACTTC
-	-	TRBV7-6	TRBJ2-7	CASSLAASPDEQYF	TGTGCCAGCAGCTTAGCGGCTAGCCCAGACGAGCAGTACTTC
TRBD2	-	TRBV9	TRBJ2-2	CASSEPLAGHTANTGELFF	TGTGCCAGCAGCGAACCACTAGCGGGCCACACGGCGAACACCGGGGAGCTGTTTTTT
-	-	TRBV9	TRBJ1-2	CASSLGNYGYTF	TGTGCCAGCAGCCTCGGGAACTATGGCTACACCTTC
-	once	TRBV10-3	TRBJ1-1	CAISESWGGTEAFF	TGTGCCATCAGTGAGTCTTGGGGAGGAACTGAAGCTTTCTTT
-	-	TRBV10-3	TRBJ1-1	CATKAPPGENTEAFF	TGTGCCACCAAGGCCCCCCCGGGGGAGAACACTGAAGCTTTCTTT
-	once	TRBV19	TRBJ2-2	CASSTKHTGELFF	TGTGCCAGTAGTACAAAACACACCGGGGAGCTGTTTTTT
-	-	TRBV27	TRBJ1-2	CASRLGSGFYGYTF	TGTGCCAGCAGGCTAGGGTCAGGTTTCTATGGCTACACCTTC
-	once	TRBV2	TRBJ2-3	CASSASEGAKTDTQYF	TGTGCCAGCAGCGCCTCGGAGGGGGCTAAGACAGATACGCAGTATTTT
-	-	TRBV5-1	TRBJ1-3	CASSLGGLYGSSGNTIYF	TGCGCCAGCAGCTTGGGGGGTTTATACGGCTCCTCTGGAAACACCATATATTTT
-	-	TRBV9	TRBJ2-7	CASSVEGREQYF	TGTGCCAGCAGCGTAGAGGGGAGAGAGCAGTACTTC
-	-	TRBV6-5	TRBJ2-2	CASSFQAGELFF	TGTGCCAGCAGTTTCCAAGCCGGGGAGCTGTTTTTT
TRBD1	-	TRBV7-8	TRBJ1-4	CASSLTRGQGGGKLFF	TGTGCCAGCAGCCTCACGAGGGGACAGGGGGGTGGAAAACTGTTTTTT
-	-	TRBV7-7	TRBJ2-3	CASSLEMRDTQYF	TGTGCCAGCAGCTTAGAGATGAGAGATACGCAGTATTTT
-	-	TRBV5-4	TRBJ2-5	CASSLRETQYF	TGTGCCAGCAGCTTAAGAGAGACCCAGTACTTC
-	-	TRBV21-1	TRBJ2-7	CASARRRGAYEQYF	TGTGCCAGCGCCAGGCGGAGGGGCGCCTACGAGCAGTACTTC
TRBD2	-	TRBV6-6	TRBJ2-7	CASSSLAGSYEQYF	TGTGCCAGCAGTTCACTAGCGGGTTCCTACGAGCAGTACTTC
TRBD2	-	TRBV4-3	TRBJ2-1	CASSPDQGLAGNNEQFF	TGCGCCAGCAGCCCCGACCAGGGACTAGCGGGAAACAATGAGCAGTTCTTC
-	-	TRBV27	TRBJ2-7	CASSLYPVSYEQYF	TGTGCCAGCAGTTTATATCCTGTCTCCTACGAGCAGTACTTC
-	-	TRBV28	TRBJ1-2	CASSFSDSGAYGYTF	TGTGCCAGCAGTTTCTCGGACAGCGGGGCCTATGGCTACACCTTC
-	few	TRBV6-5	TRBJ1-3	CASSYSSHPSGNTIYF	TGTGCCAGCAGTTACTCGTCTCACCCTTCTGGAAACACCATATATTTT
TRBD2	once	TRBV5-4	TRBJ2-5	CASSLIAGGRGETQYF	TGTGCCAGCAGCCTTATAGCGGGAGGGAGGGGAGAGACCCAGTACTTC
-	-	TRBV7-2	TRBJ2-2	CASNFWTRVANTGELFF	TGTGCCAGCAACTTTTGGACCAGGGTGGCGAACACCGGGGAGCTGTTTTTT
-	-	TRBV30	TRBJ1-2	CACDDRGPGYTF	TGTGCCTGCGACGACAGAGGGCCAGGCTACACCTTC
TRBD1	-	TRBV10-2	TRBJ1-1	CASKGGRGDTEAFF	TGCGCCAGCAAAGGGGGCAGGGGGGACACTGAAGCTTTCTTT
-	once	TRBV21-1	TRBJ2-3	CASYPRTTRPDTQYF	TGTGCCAGCTACCCCCGAACTACTAGGCCAGATACGCAGTATTTT
TRBD1	-	TRBV27	TRBJ1-1	CASSLSQGETEAFF	TGTGCCAGCAGTTTATCGCAGGGGGAGACTGAAGCTTTCTTT
-	-	TRBV9	TRBJ2-7	CASSVGGLPYEQYF	TGTGCCAGCAGCGTAGGGGGCCTACCCTACGAGCAGTACTTC
TRBD1	few	TRBV7-9	TRBJ1-4	CASSLGQGASEKLFF	TGTGCCAGCAGCTTGGGGCAGGGGGCAAGCGAAAAACTGTTTTTT
TRBD1	once	TRBV7-9	TRBJ2-2	CASSRTGHTGELFF	TGTGCCAGCAGCCGGACAGGCCACACCGGGGAGCTGTTTTTT
TRBD2	-	TRBV7-9	TRBJ2-1	CASSLVAGGSSPYNEQFF	TGTGCCAGCAGCTTAGTAGCGGGAGGGTCGTCCCCCTACAATGAGCAGTTCTTC
TRBD2	few	TRBV11-2	TRBJ2-3	CASSPWTSGKFTDTQYF	TGTGCCAGCAGCCCCTGGACTAGCGGGAAGTTCACAGATACGCAGTATTTT
-	-	TRBV29-1	TRBJ1-1	CSVEGGELGRNRRWAFF	TGCAGCGTTGAAGGTGGTGAATTGGGACGAAACCGAAGGTGGGCTTTCTTT
-	-	TRBV12-5	TRBJ2-2	CASGSSVTGELFF	TGTGCTAGTGGAAGTAGCGTCACCGGGGAGCTGTTTTTT
TRBD1	few	TRBV27	TRBJ1-2	CASSLSPGQGADYGYTF	TGTGCCAGCAGTTTATCTCCAGGGCAGGGGGCAGACTATGGCTACACCTTC
-	-	TRBV11-3	TRBJ2-1	CASSLNFRRVTNEQFF	TGTGCCAGCAGCTTAAACTTCCGGAGGGTGACGAATGAGCAGTTCTTC
TRBD2	-	TRBV9	TRBJ2-1	CASSPRPGLAGRNNEQFF	TGTGCCAGCAGCCCCAGACCGGGACTAGCGGGAAGAAACAATGAGCAGTTCTTC
-	-	TRBV30	TRBJ2-2	CAWTYREGIAGELFF	TGTGCCTGGACCTACAGGGAAGGTATCGCCGGGGAGCTGTTTTTT
-	-	TRBV6-4	TRBJ2-7	CASSRDSRVSYEQYF	TGTGCCAGCAGCCGGGATTCGAGGGTTTCCTACGAGCAGTACTTC
-	-	TRBV6-5	TRBJ2-7	CASSYGGLSPSYEQYF	TGTGCCAGCAGTTATGGGGGGCTCTCCCCCTCCTACGAGCAGTACTTC
TRBD2	-	TRBV7-9	TRBJ2-7	CASSPGLAGLDEQYF	TGTGCCAGCAGCCCTGGACTAGCGGGACTCGACGAGCAGTACTTC
TRBD2	-	TRBV28	TRBJ2-7	CASSRGRVWEQYF	TGTGCCAGCAGCCGAGGGAGGGTCTGGGAGCAGTACTTC